This T cell receptor (beta chain) came from a study of identifying expanded T cells in peripheral blood. During the collection period, no donor immune events like infections were recorded. Study-wide results and limits: Over about two and four weeks, about 15 and 19 clones changed, versus 1.2 between replicates. Across healthy donors, higher total template counts meant significantly greater roughly 2-week count variance.

Some clones are missing from TCRdb's copy, which holds only in-frame ones; the method was immunoSEQ multiplex PCR. The data contain about 110,000 clones, around 89% of them singletons. Worth noting for this clone: Its antigen is still unknown.

This TCR came from a person aged 18-70 years in good health. Source material: blood.

The CDR3 here is CPGGETQYF. CDR3 DNA: TGTCCCGGGGGGGAGACCCAGTACTTC. The chain is built from TRBV10-3 and TRBJ2-5; 7 bases agree with TRBD2. The V gene's germline CDR1 is ENHRY and CDR2 SYGVKD. This CDR3 spans 9 amino acids.